This passage covers 18 T cell receptor beta chains from one sample sequenced in a study of T cell repertoires in cytomegalovirus infection. TCRdb re-derived calls from the reads in MiXCR, one entry per CDR3 protein. This table has approximately 470,000 distinct CDR3 sequences, more than 40% appearing once. These receptors' antigens are unknown. Sequencing was performed on cultured PBMCs, taken from culture after CMV antigen stimulation. The receptors were sampled from a human donor in good health (CMV status not recorded). Some clones in this sample may be carry-over from other donors' samples.

The CDR3 bases are TGTGCCAGCAGCTTATCAGGGAGTGAGGAGCAGTACTTC. Translating it yields CASSLSGSEEQYF. The chain links TRBV5-4 to TRBJ2-7; D tentatively fits TRBD1 or TRBD2 (5 bases each). Trimming left V 2 bases short and J 7 bases short, with 13 bases between. CDR1 and CDR2 from the germline V gene are SGHNT and YYREEE (reference sequence). The CDR3 loop spans 13 amino acids.

J is TRBJ2-7 and V is TRBV7-2, with D maybe TRBD2 (6 bases). Trimming took off 1 base at V and 4 bases at J, with 11 bases between the two ends. The CDR3 sequence is 14 residues long. The germline gives CDR1 SGHTA, CDR2 FQGNSA. The chain's CDR3 is CASSLGPGEYEQYF. CDR3 in DNA: TGTGCCAGCAGCTTAGGGCCGGGGGAGTACGAGCAGTACTTC.

V gene TRBV11-2 combines with J gene TRBJ2-5, with D possibly matching TRBD1 (5 bases). The CDR3 is made up of 17 amino acids. Trimming shortened V by 0 bases and J by 1 base, and 15 bases separated the two germline ends. The V gene's germline CDR1 is SGHAT and CDR2 FQNNGV. CDR3 nucleotide sequence: TGTGCCAGCAGCTTAGAGCCCGTGACAGCCCCCCAAGAGACCCAGTACTTC. It yields the protein CASSLEPVTAPQETQYF.

This chain links TRBV12-3 or TRBV12-4 with TRBJ2-7; unclear D gene. The CDR3 covers 13 residues. Between the trimmed V and J ends, which lost 7 bases and 7 bases, there was a span of 17 bases. The CDR3 is CASTSSPVWEQYF. For the CDR3, the DNA is TGTGCCAGCACAAGCTCTCCGGTATGGGAGCAGTACTTC.

This clonotype has just a few counts. The genes are TRBV7-2 and TRBJ2-5, with a weak D call TRBD2 (5 bases). V shed 2 bases and J shed 4 bases, with 11 bases lying between them. Germline loops: CDR1 SGHTA, CDR2 FQGNSA. This CDR3 contains 14 residues. This CDR3 is CASSLSRAGETQYF. In nucleotides, the CDR3 is TGTGCCAGCAGCTTAAGTAGGGCGGGAGAGACCCAGTACTTC.

This clonotype has just a few counts. The chain has TRBV12-3 or TRBV12-4 and TRBJ2-5; 7 nucleotides agree with TRBD1. CDR3 length: 14 residues. The V segment lost 8 bases and the J segment 5 bases; nucleotides outside the gene matches: 11. The CDR3 sequence: CASCRQGGLETQYF. The CDR3 DNA is TGTGCCAGCTGCCGACAGGGCGGACTGGAGACCCAGTACTTC.

This clonotype was counted a few times. The chain uses TRBV11-2 and TRBJ2-1, with 7 bases matching TRBD1. J was trimmed by 3 bases and V by 6 bases; bases with no gene match: 5. CDR3 size: 14 residues. Germline CDR1 SGHAT, CDR2 FQNNGV. The CDR3 coding sequence is TGTGCCAGCAGACCCAGGGGGTTCTACAATGAGCAGTTCTTC. Amino acids: CASRPRGFYNEQFF.

This clonotype was seen a handful of times. The chain joins TRBV7-2 to TRBJ1-5, with D possibly being TRBD1 (6 bases). The CDR3 sequence is 14 residues long. The V gene's germline CDR1 is SGHTA and CDR2 FQGNSA. V lost 4 bases and J 9 bases, leaving 16 bases between the germline ends. The DNA for the CDR3 is TGTGCCAGCAGCTCCGGAGGGGGGGACTTGCCCCAGCATTTT. It yields the protein CASSSGGGDLPQHF.

The genes are TRBV12-5 and TRBJ2-2, with TRBD2 matching 9 bases. This CDR3 is built from 15 residues. V lost 3 bases to trimming and J lost 6 bases; unmatched junction nucleotides: 5. Per germline, CDR1 LGHNT and CDR2 FRNRAP. CDR3 DNA sequence: TGTGCTAGTGGTTTAGGCGGGAGGGTGGCCGGGGAGCTGTTTTTT. It codes for CASGLGGRVAGELFF.

This sequence joins TRBV12-3 or TRBV12-4 and TRBJ1-2, with 12 bases matching TRBD1. Trimming took 6 bases from V and 1 from J; bases not matched to a gene: 6. CDR3 size: 16 residues. Written as DNA, the CDR3 is TGTGCCAGCAGGATCGGGACAGGGGGCTTTAACTATGGCTACACCTTC. It specifies CASRIGTGGFNYGYTF.

V gene TRBV7-2 combines with J gene TRBJ1-2; D remains ambiguous. Germline CDR1 SGHTA, CDR2 FQGNSA. The CDR3 sequence is 14 residues long. Trimming took off 5 bases at V and 4 bases at J, with 14 bases between the two ends. CDR3 protein: CASSNGRTVYGYTF. Written as DNA, the CDR3 is TGTGCCAGCAGCAACGGACGAACGGTCTATGGCTACACCTTC. Filled out from reference TRBV7-2 and TRBJ1-2, the complete variable domain reads GAGVSQSPSNKVTEKGKDVELRCDPISGHTALYWYRQSLGQGLEFLIYFQGNSAPDKSGLPSDRFSAERTGGSVSTLTIQRTQQEDSAVYLCASSNGRTVYGYTFGSGTRLTVV.

The V call is TRBV4-3, the J call TRBJ2-2, with a tentative D call TRBD2 (6 bases). CDR1 and CDR2 (germline): LGHNA, YSLEER. Trimming left V 2 bases short and J 4 bases short, with 20 bases between. The CDR3 is 18 amino acids. CDR3 region: CASSQLTQGRSGTGELFF. CDR3 DNA sequence: TGCGCCAGCAGCCAACTTACTCAAGGGAGGTCGGGCACCGGGGAGCTGTTTTTT.

The chain has TRBV6-1 and TRBJ1-2; 8 positions match TRBD1. CDR1 and CDR2 (germline): MNHNS, SASEGT. V gave up 0 bases and J gave up 7 bases; unmatched junction bases: 7. The CDR3 totals 15 residues. CDR3 nucleotides: TGTGCCAGCAGTGAAGCACCGACAGGGGCTGGTGGCTACACCTTC. It translates to CASSEAPTGAGGYTF.

V gene TRBV19 combines with J gene TRBJ2-7, with unresolved D. The CDR3 runs 13 residues. Germline lookup yields CDR1 LNHDA and CDR2 SQIVND (reference sequence). V lost 7 bases to trimming and J lost 0 bases, with 10 bases between them. CDR3: CASTKGSSYEQYF. The CDR3 bases are TGTGCCAGTACTAAAGGAAGCTCCTACGAGCAGTACTTC.

This clonotype was picked up many times. This chain connects TRBV7-2 to TRBJ2-1; 7 bases match TRBD1. CDR1 and CDR2 from the germline V gene are SGHTA and FQGNSA. The CDR3 covers 14 residues. V shed 5 bases, J shed 4 bases, and the junction held 5 bases outside the gene matches. In nucleotides, the CDR3 is TGTGCCAGCAGCCATCGGGACAGTTACAATGAGCAGTTCTTC. Its translation: CASSHRDSYNEQFF.

The chain carries TRBV5-4 and TRBJ2-7; D gene uncertain. The CDR3 contains 14 residues. V lost 1 base and J lost 3, with 11 bases in between. CDR1 is SGHNT, CDR2 YYREEE, per germline (reference sequence). For the CDR3, the DNA is TGTGCCAGCAGCTTGTTGCCGGGCCTCTACGAGCAGTACTTC. Amino acid sequence: CASSLLPGLYEQYF.

This clonotype was detected ten times or more. The chain combines TRBV7-2 with TRBJ2-5; D ambiguous. This CDR3 contains 13 residues. Germline values: CDR1 SGHTA, CDR2 FQGNSA. Trimming took 5 bases from V and 5 from J, leaving 12 bases between them. The CDR3 DNA reads TGTGCCAGCAGCCTCCGTCCTGGGGAGACCCAGTACTTC. Protein product: CASSLRPGETQYF.

This clonotype has ten or more counts. The chain carries TRBV7-2 and TRBJ1-1; D gene ambiguous. Germline-derived CDR1 and CDR2 are SGHTA and FQGNSA. CDR3 length: 15 amino acids. With 2 bases removed from V and 0 bases from J, the gap between germline ends came to 10 bases. As DNA, the CDR3 is TGTGCCAGCAGCTTACTCCGGATGATGAACACTGAAGCTTTCTTT. Its protein is CASSLLRMMNTEAFF.